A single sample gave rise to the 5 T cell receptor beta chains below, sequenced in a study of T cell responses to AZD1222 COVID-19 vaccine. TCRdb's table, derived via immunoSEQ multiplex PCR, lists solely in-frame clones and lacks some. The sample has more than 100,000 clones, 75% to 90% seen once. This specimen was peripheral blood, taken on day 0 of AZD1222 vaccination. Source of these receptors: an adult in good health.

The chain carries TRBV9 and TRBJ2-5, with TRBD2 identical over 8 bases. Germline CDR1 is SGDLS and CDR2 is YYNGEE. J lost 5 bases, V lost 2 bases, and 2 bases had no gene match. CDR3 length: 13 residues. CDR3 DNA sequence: TGTGCCAGCAGCGTTAGCGGGGCCGAGACCCAGTACTTC. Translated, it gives CASSVSGAETQYF.

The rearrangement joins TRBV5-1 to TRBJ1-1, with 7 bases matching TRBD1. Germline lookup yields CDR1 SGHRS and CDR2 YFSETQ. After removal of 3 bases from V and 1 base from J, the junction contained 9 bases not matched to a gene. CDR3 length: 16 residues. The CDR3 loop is CASSWNPTGPNTEAFF. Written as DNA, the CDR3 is TGCGCCAGCAGCTGGAATCCGACAGGGCCGAACACTGAAGCTTTCTTT.

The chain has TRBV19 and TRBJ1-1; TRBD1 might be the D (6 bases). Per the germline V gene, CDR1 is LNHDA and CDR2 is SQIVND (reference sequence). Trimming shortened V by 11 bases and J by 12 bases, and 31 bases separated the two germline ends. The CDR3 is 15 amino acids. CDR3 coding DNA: TGTGCCGACCGGGTCTCTTACAGGGAAATGGAAGGAACTTTCTTT. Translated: CADRVSYREMEGTFF.

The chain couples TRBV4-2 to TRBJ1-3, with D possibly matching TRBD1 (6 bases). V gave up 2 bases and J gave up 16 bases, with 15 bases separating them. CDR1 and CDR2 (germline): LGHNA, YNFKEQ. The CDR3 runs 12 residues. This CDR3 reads CASSQSGTHPYF. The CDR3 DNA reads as TGTGCCAGCAGCCAATCCGGGACACACCCCTATTTT.

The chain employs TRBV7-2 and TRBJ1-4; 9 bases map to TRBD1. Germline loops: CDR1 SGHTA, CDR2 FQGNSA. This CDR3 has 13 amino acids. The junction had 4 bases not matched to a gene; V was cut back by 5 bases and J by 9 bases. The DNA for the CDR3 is TGTGCCAGCAGCCCCGGGACAGGGAAAAAACTGTTTTTT. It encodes CASSPGTGKKLFF.